This record looks at one T cell receptor (beta chain) sequence and its context. This record belongs to a study of cytomegalovirus exposure and HLA in healthy donors. It was with 60 Vbeta and 13 Jbeta primers that the PCR ran. Repertoires were generated with immunoSEQ multiplex PCR, while TCRdb's copy carries only in-frame clones and drops some. The sample includes 92,000 or so clones, 55% to 70% of them seen just once. The CDR3 covers 15 residues. Per germline, CDR1 MNHNS and CDR2 SASEGT. The chain couples TRBV6-1 to TRBJ2-5, with 7 bases lining up with TRBD2. The DNA end is more similar to TRBJ2-7, so the J call may be wrong. The source material was PBMCs. The clonotype originates from a woman in her fifties or sixties in good health and CMV-seropositive. The CDR3 sequence: CASSDPAGVVNEQYF. DNA for the CDR3: TGTGCCAGCAGTGATCCGGCGGGGGTAGTCAACGAGCAGTACTTC.